Listed below are T cell receptor beta chains from one sample, sequenced in a study of T cells in Graves' hyperthyroidism and ophthalmopathy. A single record per CDR3 protein comes from TCRdb applying MiXCR to the multiplex PCR reads. The table lists 600,000 to 650,000 distinct CDR3 sequences, less than 25% of them singletons, with approximately 30% in the top ten. The sample comprised blood. These receptor sequences come from a man aged 25-40 years with Graves' ophthalmopathy. The CDR3 runs from the conserved cysteine through the conserved F or W. The order of the fields is V gene, D gene, J gene, clone size, CDR3 DNA, CDR3 protein. The D gene is left open where the match is weak. Size tells how often a clone was seen (once, few, many) or the class of an expanded clone, and some rows leave it out.

TRBV7-3	-	TRBJ2-1	few	TGTGCCAGCAGCTTAACTGACAGCTCCTACAATGAGCAGTTCTTC	CASSLTDSSYNEQFF
TRBV10-3	-	TRBJ2-5	-	TGTGCCATCAAGGGCCAGTTAGTGGAGACCCAGTACTTC	CAIKGQLVETQYF
TRBV20-1	TRBD2	TRBJ2-7	-	TGCAGTGCTAACTTAGCGGGTCGTACCTACGAGCAGTACTTC	CSANLAGRTYEQYF
TRBV7-9	TRBD2	TRBJ2-1	few	TGTGCCAGCAGCTCTACGCTATATAGCGGGAACAATGAGCAGTTCTTC	CASSSTLYSGNNEQFF
TRBV5-5	-	TRBJ2-5	-	TGTGCCAGCAGCTTGGACCAGATGGCGGAGACCCAGTACTTC	CASSLDQMAETQYF
TRBV29-1	-	TRBJ2-3	-	TGCAGCGTTCGGCAGGGAACAGATACGCAGTATTTT	CSVRQGTDTQYF
TRBV10-3	TRBD1	TRBJ1-1	few	TGTGCCATCAGTGGGGGACAGGGGGACGCTGAAGCTTTCTTT	CAISGGQGDAEAFF
TRBV6-2/TRBV6-3	-	TRBJ2-1	few	TGTGCCAGCAGTTACTCGCTAGGACAAGGTGAGCAGTTCTTC	CASSYSLGQGEQFF
TRBV12-3/TRBV12-4	TRBD1	TRBJ1-1	many	TGTGCCAGCAGCCACCAGGGGGCCGCTGAAGCTTTCTTT	CASSHQGAAEAFF
TRBV18	-	TRBJ2-1	-	TGTGCCAGCTCACCAGGGCACAGGGCCCCTAATGAGCAGTTCTTC	CASSPGHRAPNEQFF
TRBV7-2	-	TRBJ2-5	-	TGTGCCAGCAGGTATACAGGGAAACAAGAGACCCAGTACTTC	CASRYTGKQETQYF